Below, 20 T cell receptor beta chains from the same sample are listed, as sequenced in a study of Ad26.COV2.S vaccination and SARS-CoV-2 variants. Sequencing used immunoSEQ multiplex PCR; TCRdb keeps in-frame clones, though not all of them. This table holds about 440,000 clones, about 90% found once. The treatment: 15 to 20 received Ad26.COV2.S at low or high dose, single or two shots; a few received placebo; per-sample allocation not given. Repertoires come from day 63 after the first vaccine or placebo injection. Material: peripheral blood, obtained in a trial of Ad26.COV2.S vaccine versus placebo. The source is a person aged 18-65 years who received the Ad26.COV2.S COVID-19 vaccine or a placebo.

V and J are TRBV7-8 and TRBJ1-1; maybe TRBD1 (6 bases). Trimming removed 1 base from V and 1 base from J, with 7 bases in between. CDR1 is SGHVS and CDR2 is FQNEAQ in the germline V gene. The CDR3 has 14 amino acids. CDR3 protein: CASSLDRANTEAFF. DNA for the CDR3: TGTGCCAGCAGCTTAGACAGGGCGAACACTGAAGCTTTCTTT.

This clone appeared a few times. The chain couples TRBV6-2 or TRBV6-3 to TRBJ2-7; D not certain. CDR1 is MNHEY and CDR2 is SVGEGT in the germline V gene. This CDR3 comprises 15 residues. Trimming pared 0 bases from V and 4 bases from J, leaving 13 bases between. CDR3 bases: TGTGCCAGCAGTTACTCGAAGGGCTTACTTTACGAGCAGTACTTC. This encodes CASSYSKGLLYEQYF.

The chain is built from TRBV3-1 (or the pseudogene TRBV3-2) and TRBJ2-2; weak D call: TRBD2 (6 bases). The V end lost 7 bases, the J end lost 6 bases, and 15 bases lay between the germline ends. CDR1 and CDR2 (germline): LGHDT, YNNKEL (reference sequence). This CDR3 is 14 amino acids long. CDR3 region: CASTLTRFAGELFF. CDR3 coding DNA: TGTGCCAGCACCCTGACTAGGTTCGCCGGGGAGCTGTTTTTT.

The rearrangement joins TRBV6-5 to TRBJ1-5; TRBD1 might be the D (5 bases). Looked up from germline, CDR1 is MNHEY and CDR2 is SVGAGI. The V gene lost 6 bases and the J gene lost 7 bases, with 13 bases spanning the gap. CDR3 size: 13 residues. CDR3 DNA: TGTGCCAGCAGCCGGGGCGCAGGACAGCCCCAGCATTTT. Its protein is CASSRGAGQPQHF.

This sequence joins TRBV27 and TRBJ2-2, with a possible D match to TRBD2 (7 bases). Germline V gene data show CDR1 as MNHEY and CDR2 as SMNVEV (reference sequence). The V end was cut by 3 bases, the J end by 2 bases, with 16 bases between. The CDR3 consists of 17 residues. Here the CDR3 reads CASSFLRGLVNTGELFF. CDR3 DNA: TGTGCCAGCAGTTTCTTGCGGGGGCTAGTAAACACCGGGGAGCTGTTTTTT.

Written as DNA, the CDR3 is TGTGCCAGCAGTGAACGGTTCAGAGAGCGTTATCGCTACACCTTC. It yields the protein CASSERFRERYRYTF. The V and J genes are TRBV25-1 and TRBJ1-2, with D hard to call. The CDR3 spans 15 residues. Trimming stripped 2 bases from V and 9 bases from J, with 19 bases between. The germline CDR1 and CDR2 sequences are MGHDK and SYGVNS.

The chain employs TRBV5-1 and TRBJ1-1; TRBD1 agrees at 10 bases. The CDR3 contains 13 residues. The J segment lost 8 bases and the V segment lost 4 bases, leaving 5 bases of the junction unmatched. CDR1 SGHRS and CDR2 YFSETQ come from the germline V gene. This CDR3 reads CASSARTGGEAFF. The DNA of the CDR3 is TGCGCCAGCAGCGCCCGGACAGGGGGAGAAGCTTTCTTT. The entire variable domain, with the rest obtained from reference TRBV5-1 and TRBJ1-1, is as follows: KAGVTQTPRYLIKTRGQQVTLSCSPISGHRSVSWYQQTPGQGLQFLFEYFSETQRNKGNFPGRFSGRQFSNSRSEMNVSTLELGDSALYLCASSARTGGEAFFGQGTRLTVV.

The gene calls are TRBV25-1 and TRBJ1-6; no clear D. The ends were cut back, 2 bases at V and 9 bases at J, with 11 bases in the middle. The germline gives CDR1 MGHDK, CDR2 SYGVNS. The CDR3 is made up of 14 amino acids. The CDR3 DNA reads as TGTGCCAGCAGTGAACCCCAGAGGAGTTCACCCCTCCACTTT. Encoded protein: CASSEPQRSSPLHF.

This rearrangement joins TRBV25-1 to TRBJ1-2, with D unresolved. CDR1 is MGHDK and CDR2 is SYGVNS in the germline V gene. This CDR3 region has 16 residues. V was shortened by 2 bases and J by 4 bases, with 17 bases between the two germline ends. CDR3 sequence (DNA): TGTGCCAGCAGTGAAATCCAATCCCGGGATTCCTATGGCTACACCTTC. As protein: CASSEIQSRDSYGYTF.

The V gene is TRBV28, the J gene TRBJ1-6; D not certain. The CDR3 spans 15 residues. Per germline, CDR1 MDHEN and CDR2 SYDVKM. Trimming stripped 2 bases from V and 5 bases from J, with 10 bases between. CDR3 sequence: CASSLVPGNNSPLHF. The CDR3 DNA sequence: TGTGCCAGCAGTTTAGTTCCGGGTAATAATTCACCCCTCCACTTT.

V gene TRBV3-1 (or the pseudogene TRBV3-2) combines with J gene TRBJ2-5, with D maybe TRBD2 (5 bases). Germline V gene lookup returns CDR1 LGHDT and CDR2 YNNKEL (reference sequence). V gave up 0 bases and J gave up 4 bases, with 12 bases separating them. This CDR3 is 15 amino acids long. CDR3 sequence reads: CASSQDRVEGETQYF. The DNA of the CDR3 is TGTGCCAGCAGCCAAGATCGCGTTGAGGGAGAGACCCAGTACTTC.

Comments on this clone: This same CDR3 is encoded by further DNA sequences in the sample. The chain is built from TRBV4-2 and TRBJ2-3, with no clear D. V lost 1 base to trimming and J lost 2 bases, with 4 bases between them. The CDR3 extends over 13 amino acids. Germline-derived CDR1 and CDR2 are LGHNA and YNFKEQ. The CDR3 protein is CASSQAYTDTQYF. CDR3 sequence (DNA): TGTGCCAGCAGCCAAGCCTACACAGATACGCAGTATTTT.

The CDR3 is CAWSGVREQYF. The DNA of the CDR3 is TGTGCCTGGAGTGGCGTCCGCGAGCAGTACTTC. The chain uses TRBV30 and TRBJ2-7; D uncertain. There are 11 residues in the CDR3. The germline gives CDR1 GTSNPN, CDR2 SVGIG (reference sequence). V was shortened by 1 base and J by 6 bases, with 7 bases between the two germline ends.

This sequence joins TRBV30 and TRBJ1-1; TRBD1 matches 9 bases. This CDR3 region has 11 residues. Germline lookup yields CDR1 GTSNPN and CDR2 SVGIG (reference sequence). V lost 3 bases and J lost 14; bases outside the gene matches: 7. CDR3 amino acids: CAWSRGQGWFF. CDR3 coding DNA: TGTGCCTGGAGCCGGGGACAGGGCTGGTTCTTT.

J is TRBJ1-5 and V is TRBV18; possible D gene TRBD1, 5 bases. V gave up 6 bases and J gave up 3 bases, with 12 bases separating them. Per the germline V gene, CDR1 is KGHSH and CDR2 is LQKENI. The CDR3 is 14 residues long. The CDR3 coding sequence is TGTGCCAGCTCCCCAGACAGCCTCAATCAGCCCCAGCATTTT. Its translation is CASSPDSLNQPQHF.

The CDR3 loop is CASSLATSGQETQYF. The CDR3 DNA reads as TGCGCCAGCAGCTTGGCGACTAGCGGGCAAGAGACCCAGTACTTC. The chain joins TRBV5-1 to TRBJ2-5; 10 positions match TRBD2. The CDR3 length is 15 residues. Germline lookup yields CDR1 SGHRS and CDR2 YFSETQ. The junction had 1 base not matched to a gene; V was cut back by 0 bases and J by 2 bases.

The rearrangement links TRBV3-1 (or the pseudogene TRBV3-2) to TRBJ1-4; 7 nucleotides line up with TRBD1. Unmatched junction bases numbered 2, after V lost 4 bases and J lost 3 bases. The CDR3 sequence is 14 residues long. Looked up from germline, CDR1 is LGHDT and CDR2 is YNNKEL (reference sequence). In DNA form, the CDR3 reads TGTGCCAGCAGCCGGGGACAGCCTAATGAAAAACTGTTTTTT. Translated, it gives CASSRGQPNEKLFF.

V gene TRBV4-3 combines with J gene TRBJ1-3; 12 bases line up with TRBD1. From germline, CDR1 is LGHNA and CDR2 YSLEER. The CDR3 extends over 18 amino acids. With 1 base clipped from V and 4 bases from J, the junction kept 8 bases outside the gene matches. CDR3 in DNA: TGCGCCAGCAGCCAAGTGTTGGGACAGGGGGCGCCCGGAAACACCATATATTTT. It encodes CASSQVLGQGAPGNTIYF.

The gene calls are TRBV18 and TRBJ2-5; a weak D match, TRBD1 (5 bases). V was clipped by 2 bases and J by 5 bases, with 18 bases between them. Germline CDR1 and CDR2: KGHSH and LQKENI. This CDR3 comprises 16 residues. The CDR3 DNA is TGTGCCAGCTCACCAGGGGCCAGGTTCCAACCTGAGACCCAGTACTTC. Translation: CASSPGARFQPETQYF.

This chain joins TRBV7-2 and TRBJ2-3; D unresolved. Germline values: CDR1 SGHTA, CDR2 FQGNSA. With 5 bases removed from V and 3 bases from J, the gap between germline ends came to 12 bases. The CDR3 is 14 residues long. CDR3: CASSPEALTDTQYF. The CDR3 DNA follows: TGTGCCAGCAGCCCAGAGGCTCTAACAGATACGCAGTATTTT.